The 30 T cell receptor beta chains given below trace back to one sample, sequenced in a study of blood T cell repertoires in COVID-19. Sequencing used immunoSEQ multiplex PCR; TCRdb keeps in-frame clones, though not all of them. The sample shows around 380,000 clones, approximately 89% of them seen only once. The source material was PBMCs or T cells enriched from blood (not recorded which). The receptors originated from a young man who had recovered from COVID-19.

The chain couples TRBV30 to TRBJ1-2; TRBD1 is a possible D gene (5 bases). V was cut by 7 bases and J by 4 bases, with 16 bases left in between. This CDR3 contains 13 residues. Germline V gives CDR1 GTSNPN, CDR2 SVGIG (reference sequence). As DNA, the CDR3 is TGTGCCTCCGAACGGGAGGGACTCTATGGCTACACCTTC. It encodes CASEREGLYGYTF.

CDR3 nucleotide sequence: TGTGCCAGCAGTTACGGCGGGGTTAATGAAAAACTGTTTTTT. It codes for CASSYGGVNEKLFF. V usage is TRBV7-9 and J usage is TRBJ1-4; D remains unclear. CDR1 is SEHNR, CDR2 FQNEAQ, per germline (reference sequence). Trimming removed 6 bases from V and 4 bases from J, with 12 bases in between. This CDR3 is 14 amino acids long.

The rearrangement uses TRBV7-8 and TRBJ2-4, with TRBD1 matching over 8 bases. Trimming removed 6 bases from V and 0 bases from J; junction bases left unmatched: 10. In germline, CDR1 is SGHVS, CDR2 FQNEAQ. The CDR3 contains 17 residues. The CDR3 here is CASRPSGQGLAKNIQYF. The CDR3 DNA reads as TGTGCCAGCAGGCCTTCTGGACAGGGCCTAGCCAAAAACATTCAGTACTTC.

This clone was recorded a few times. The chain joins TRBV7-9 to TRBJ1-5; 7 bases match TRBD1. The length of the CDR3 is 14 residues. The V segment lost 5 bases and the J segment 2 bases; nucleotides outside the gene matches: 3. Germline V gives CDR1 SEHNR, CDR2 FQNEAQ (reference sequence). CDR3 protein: CASSVGTGNQPQHF. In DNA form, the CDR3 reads TGTGCCAGCAGCGTCGGGACAGGCAATCAGCCCCAGCATTTT.

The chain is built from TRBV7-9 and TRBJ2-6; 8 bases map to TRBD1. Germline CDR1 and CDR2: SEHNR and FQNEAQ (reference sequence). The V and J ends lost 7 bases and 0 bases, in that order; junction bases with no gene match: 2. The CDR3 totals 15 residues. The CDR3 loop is CASTQGASGANVLTF. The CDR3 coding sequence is TGTGCCAGCACCCAGGGGGCCTCTGGGGCCAACGTCCTGACTTTC.

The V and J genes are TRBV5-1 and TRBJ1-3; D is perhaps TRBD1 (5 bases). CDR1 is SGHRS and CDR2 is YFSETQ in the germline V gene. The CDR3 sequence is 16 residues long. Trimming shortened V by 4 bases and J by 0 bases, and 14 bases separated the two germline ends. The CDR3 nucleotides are TGCGCCAGCAGCCCAGGAGGGGAAATCTCTGGAAACACCATATATTTT. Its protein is CASSPGGEISGNTIYF.

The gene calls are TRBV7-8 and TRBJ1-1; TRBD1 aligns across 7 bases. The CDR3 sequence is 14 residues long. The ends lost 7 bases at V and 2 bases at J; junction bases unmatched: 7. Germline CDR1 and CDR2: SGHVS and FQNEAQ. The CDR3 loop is CASNQGVPNTEAFF. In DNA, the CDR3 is TGTGCCAGCAACCAGGGGGTTCCCAACACTGAAGCTTTCTTT.

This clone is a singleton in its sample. CDR3 nucleotides: TGCGCCAGCAGCTTGCGTCCAGGTTACGAGCAGTACTTC. Translation: CASSLRPGYEQYF. The rearrangement joins TRBV5-1 to TRBJ2-7, with D unclear. In germline, CDR1 is SGHRS, CDR2 YFSETQ. The germline V and J ends were trimmed by 1 base and 4 bases, with 9 bases remaining between them. The CDR3 has 13 residues.

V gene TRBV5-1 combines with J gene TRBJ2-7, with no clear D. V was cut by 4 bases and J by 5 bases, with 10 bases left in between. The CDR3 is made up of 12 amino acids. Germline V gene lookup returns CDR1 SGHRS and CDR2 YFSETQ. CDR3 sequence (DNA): TGCGCCAGCAGCGAGGAAATCGACGAGCAGTACTTC. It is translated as CASSEEIDEQYF.

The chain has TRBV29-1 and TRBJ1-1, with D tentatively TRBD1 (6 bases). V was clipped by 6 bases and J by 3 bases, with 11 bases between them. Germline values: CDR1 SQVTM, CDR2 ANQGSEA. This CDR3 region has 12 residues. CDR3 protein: CSVSGEDTEAFF. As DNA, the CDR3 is TGCAGCGTATCAGGGGAAGACACTGAAGCTTTCTTT.

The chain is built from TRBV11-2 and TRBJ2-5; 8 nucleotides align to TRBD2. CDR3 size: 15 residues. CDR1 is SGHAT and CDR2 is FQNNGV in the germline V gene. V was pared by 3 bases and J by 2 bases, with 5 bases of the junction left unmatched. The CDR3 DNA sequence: TGTGCCAGCAGCTTCAGCGGGGGAGAGCAAGAGACCCAGTACTTC. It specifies CASSFSGGEQETQYF.

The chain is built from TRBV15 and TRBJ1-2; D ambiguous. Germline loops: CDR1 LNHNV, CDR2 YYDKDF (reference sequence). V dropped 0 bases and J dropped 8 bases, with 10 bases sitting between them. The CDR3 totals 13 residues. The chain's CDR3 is CATSRDNAGGYTF. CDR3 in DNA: TGTGCCACCAGCAGAGACAACGCGGGGGGCTACACCTTC. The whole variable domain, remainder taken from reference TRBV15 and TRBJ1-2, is DAMVIQNPRYQVTQFGKPVTLSCSQTLNHNVMYWYQQKSSQAPKLLFHYYDKDFNNEADTPDNFQSRRPNTSFCFLDIRSPGLGDTAMYLCATSRDNAGGYTFGSGTRLTVV.

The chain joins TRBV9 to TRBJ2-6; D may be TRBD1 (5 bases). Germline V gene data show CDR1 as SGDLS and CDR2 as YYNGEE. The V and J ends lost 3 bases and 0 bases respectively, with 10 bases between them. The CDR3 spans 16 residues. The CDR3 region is CASSASGFSGANVLTF. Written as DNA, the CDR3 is TGTGCCAGCAGCGCTTCAGGGTTCTCTGGGGCCAACGTCCTGACTTTC.

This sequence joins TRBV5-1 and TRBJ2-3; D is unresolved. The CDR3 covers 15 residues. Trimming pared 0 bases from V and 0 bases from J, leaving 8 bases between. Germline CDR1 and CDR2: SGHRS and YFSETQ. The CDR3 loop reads CASSLGQVSTDTQYF. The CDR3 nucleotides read TGCGCCAGCAGCTTGGGCCAGGTTAGCACAGATACGCAGTATTTT.

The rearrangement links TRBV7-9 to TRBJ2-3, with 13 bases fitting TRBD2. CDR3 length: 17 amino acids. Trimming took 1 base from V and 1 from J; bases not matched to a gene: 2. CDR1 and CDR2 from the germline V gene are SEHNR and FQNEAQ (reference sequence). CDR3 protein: CASSLGGLAGRTDTQYF. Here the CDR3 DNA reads TGTGCCAGCAGCTTAGGGGGACTAGCGGGGCGCACAGATACGCAGTATTTT.

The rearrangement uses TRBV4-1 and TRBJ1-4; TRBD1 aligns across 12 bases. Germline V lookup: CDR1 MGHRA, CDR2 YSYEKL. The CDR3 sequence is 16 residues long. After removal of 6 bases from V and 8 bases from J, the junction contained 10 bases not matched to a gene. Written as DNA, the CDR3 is TGCGCCAGCAGTCGGGGACAGGGGGCAATTCAGGAAAAACTGTTTTTT. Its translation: CASSRGQGAIQEKLFF.

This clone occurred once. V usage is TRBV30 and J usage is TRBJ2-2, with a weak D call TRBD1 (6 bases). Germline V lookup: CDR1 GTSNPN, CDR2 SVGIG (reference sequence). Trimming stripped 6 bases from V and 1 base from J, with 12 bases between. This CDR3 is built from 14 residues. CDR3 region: CACKRTVNTGELFF. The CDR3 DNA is TGTGCCTGCAAACGGACAGTGAACACCGGGGAGCTGTTTTTT.

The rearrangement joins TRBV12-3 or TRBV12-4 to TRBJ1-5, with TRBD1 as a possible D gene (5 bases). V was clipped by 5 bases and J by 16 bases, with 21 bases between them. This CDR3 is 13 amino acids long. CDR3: CASSGQGVLHQHF. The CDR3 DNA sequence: TGTGCCAGCAGTGGGCAGGGTGTCCTACATCAACATTTT.

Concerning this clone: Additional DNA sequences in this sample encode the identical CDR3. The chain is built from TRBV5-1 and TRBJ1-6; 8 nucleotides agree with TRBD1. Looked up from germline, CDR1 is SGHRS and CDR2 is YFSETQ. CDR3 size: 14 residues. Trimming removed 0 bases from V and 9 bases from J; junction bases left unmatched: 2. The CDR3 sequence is CASSLGQGSSPLHF. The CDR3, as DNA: TGCGCCAGCAGCTTGGGACAGGGGTCTTCACCCCTCCACTTT. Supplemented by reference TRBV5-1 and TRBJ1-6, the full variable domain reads KAGVTQTPRYLIKTRGQQVTLSCSPISGHRSVSWYQQTPGQGLQFLFEYFSETQRNKGNFPGRFSGRQFSNSRSEMNVSTLELGDSALYLCASSLGQGSSPLHFGNGTRLTVT.

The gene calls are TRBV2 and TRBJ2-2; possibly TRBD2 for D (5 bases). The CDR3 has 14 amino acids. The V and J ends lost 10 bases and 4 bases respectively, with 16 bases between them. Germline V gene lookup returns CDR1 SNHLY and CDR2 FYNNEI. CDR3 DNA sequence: TGTGCCAACGCGGGCACGGCGGGCACCGGGGAGCTGTTTTTT. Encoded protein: CANAGTAGTGELFF.

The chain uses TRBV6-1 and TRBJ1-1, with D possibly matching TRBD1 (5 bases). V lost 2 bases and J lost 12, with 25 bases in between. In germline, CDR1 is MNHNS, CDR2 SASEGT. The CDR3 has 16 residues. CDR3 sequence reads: CASSESISGASRRSFF. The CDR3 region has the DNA TGTGCCAGCAGTGAATCGATATCTGGGGCCTCTCGAAGGTCTTTCTTT.

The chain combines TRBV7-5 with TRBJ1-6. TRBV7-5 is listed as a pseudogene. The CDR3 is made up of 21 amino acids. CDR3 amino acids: CARSLAIGLHISGIQNSPLHF. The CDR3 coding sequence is TGTGCCAGAAGCTTAGCGATAGGGCTCCATATCAGCGGAATTCAGAATTCACCCCTCCACTTT.

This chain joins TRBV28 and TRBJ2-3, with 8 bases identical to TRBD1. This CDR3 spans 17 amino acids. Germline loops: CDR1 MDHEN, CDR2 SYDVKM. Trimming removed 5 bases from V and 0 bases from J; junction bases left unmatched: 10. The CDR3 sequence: CASSLHPGQDSTDTQYF. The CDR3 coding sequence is TGTGCCAGCAGTCTACATCCGGGACAGGACAGCACAGATACGCAGTATTTT.

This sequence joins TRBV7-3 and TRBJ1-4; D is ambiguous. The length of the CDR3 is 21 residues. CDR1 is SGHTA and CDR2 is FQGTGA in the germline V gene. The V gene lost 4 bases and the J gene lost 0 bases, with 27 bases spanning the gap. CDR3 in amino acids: CASSSLEDQTIQDATNEKLFF. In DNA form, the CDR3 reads TGTGCCAGCAGCTCCCTAGAGGATCAAACAATTCAAGACGCAACTAATGAAAAACTGTTTTTT.

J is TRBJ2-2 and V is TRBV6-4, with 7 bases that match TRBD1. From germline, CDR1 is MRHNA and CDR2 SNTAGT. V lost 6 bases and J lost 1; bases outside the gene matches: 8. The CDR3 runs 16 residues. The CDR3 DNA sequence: TGTGCCAGCAGCGATACCGGGACAGTGAACACCGGGGAGCTGTTTTTT. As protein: CASSDTGTVNTGELFF.

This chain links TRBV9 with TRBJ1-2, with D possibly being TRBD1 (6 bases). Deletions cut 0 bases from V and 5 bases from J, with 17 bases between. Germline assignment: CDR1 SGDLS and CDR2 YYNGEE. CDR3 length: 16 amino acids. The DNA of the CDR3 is TGTGCCAGCAGCGTAGCTAGTAGGGGTAGGGGGTATGGCTACACCTTC. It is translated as CASSVASRGRGYGYTF.

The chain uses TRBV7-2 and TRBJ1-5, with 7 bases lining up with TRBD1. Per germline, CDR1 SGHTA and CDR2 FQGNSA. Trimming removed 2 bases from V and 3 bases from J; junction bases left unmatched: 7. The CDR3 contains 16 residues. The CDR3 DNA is TGTGCCAGCAGCTTATCGTCGGGACAGCTCAATCAGCCCCAGCATTTT. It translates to CASSLSSGQLNQPQHF. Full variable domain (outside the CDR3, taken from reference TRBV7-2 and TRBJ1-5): GAGVSQSPSNKVTEKGKDVELRCDPISGHTALYWYRQSLGQGLEFLIYFQGNSAPDKSGLPSDRFSAERTGGSVSTLTIQRTQQEDSAVYLCASSLSSGQLNQPQHFGDGTRLSIL.

The chain's CDR3 is CASSWDRAYEQYF. Written as DNA, the CDR3 is TGTGCCAGCAGCTGGGACAGGGCCTACGAGCAGTACTTC. The chain is built from TRBV7-9 and TRBJ2-7, with TRBD1 matching over 9 bases. V lost 4 bases and J lost 2; bases outside the gene matches: 0. From germline, CDR1 is SEHNR and CDR2 FQNEAQ (reference sequence). The CDR3 is made up of 13 amino acids.

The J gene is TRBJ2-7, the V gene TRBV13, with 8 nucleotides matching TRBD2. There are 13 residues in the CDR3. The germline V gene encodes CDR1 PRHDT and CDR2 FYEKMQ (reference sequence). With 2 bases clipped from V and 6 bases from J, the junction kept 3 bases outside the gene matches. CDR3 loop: CASSLRGGFEQYF. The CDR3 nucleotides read TGTGCCAGCAGCTTACGGGGGGGTTTCGAGCAGTACTTC.

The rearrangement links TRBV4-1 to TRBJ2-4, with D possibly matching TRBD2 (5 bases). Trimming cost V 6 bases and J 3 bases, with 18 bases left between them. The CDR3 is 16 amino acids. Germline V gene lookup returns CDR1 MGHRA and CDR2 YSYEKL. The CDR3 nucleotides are TGCGCCAGCAGGGATGGACTGGGCTCAGTCAAAAACATTCAGTACTTC. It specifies CASRDGLGSVKNIQYF.